This T cell receptor beta chain was recorded in a study of CXCR3-negative and CXCR3-positive naive CD8 T cells. Study outcomes and limitations: CD5 surface expression was similar among naive subsets, and TCR strength was estimated by inference from TRB CDR3 properties. In CXCR3-positive naive cells, the TRB CDR3s were more hydrophobic than in CXCR3-negative naive cells. Memory CD8+ cells showed much lower diversity, while both naive subsets were comparably high.

This CDR3 has 15 residues. Per germline, CDR1 SEHNR and CDR2 FQNEAQ (reference sequence). The study made its TRB cDNA libraries by 5' RACE, adding UMI labels. From the 5' RACE reads, TCRdb lists one entry per CDR3 protein and no DNA. Recorded for this sample: 50,000 to 60,000 distinct CDR3 sequences. With regard to this clonotype: Its target is unknown.

Within the CD8+ T cell compartment, naive cells were CD45RO-CCR7+CD27+CD95-. Specimen: naive CXCR3- CD8+ T cells from blood. Sample subset: CD45RO-CCR7+CD27+CD95- naive CD8+ T cells lacking CXCR3 (TNR3-). This chain uses TRBV7-9 with TRBJ2-7; without DNA, the TCRdb call of TRBD1 cannot be checked. This clonotype originated in a human donor in good health. Some clones in this sample may be carry-over from other donors' samples. CDR3 sequence: CASSTRDRMTYEQYF.